One sample yielded the 30 T cell receptor beta chains listed below, sequenced in a study of blood T cell repertoires in COVID-19. Data came from immunoSEQ multiplex PCR; TCRdb stores just in-frame clones and leaves some out. The repertoire holds 450,000 or so clones, with over 85% as singletons. The sequenced material came from peripheral blood. These receptors came from a man aged 18-30 years with COVID-19, enrolled during active disease.

The chain employs TRBV28 and TRBJ2-1; tentatively, D is TRBD2 (5 bases). CDR3 length: 16 amino acids. With 2 bases removed from V and 0 bases from J, the gap between germline ends came to 11 bases. Germline CDR1 reads MDHEN; CDR2 reads SYDVKM. The CDR3 sequence: CASSLVAGSSYNEQFF. Here the CDR3 DNA reads TGTGCCAGCAGTTTAGTCGCGGGCAGCTCCTACAATGAGCAGTTCTTC.

V is TRBV24-1 and J is TRBJ2-1; 11 bases agree with TRBD1. CDR1 is KGHDR and CDR2 is SFDVKD in the germline V gene. The CDR3 has 17 residues. V shed 3 bases, J shed 6 bases, and the junction held 9 bases outside the gene matches. In nucleotides, the CDR3 is TGTGCCACCAGTGATCGAGCCGGGACAGGGGGACTCAATGAGCAGTTCTTC. Protein: CATSDRAGTGGLNEQFF.

The rearrangement joins TRBV5-1 to TRBJ1-1; D ambiguous. Germline lookup yields CDR1 SGHRS and CDR2 YFSETQ. The germline V and J ends were trimmed by 1 base and 1 base, with 8 bases remaining between them. CDR3 size: 14 residues. CDR3 coding DNA: TGCGCCAGCAGCTTGTTGGGAGGGAACACTGAAGCTTTCTTT. Amino acids: CASSLLGGNTEAFF. The complete variable domain, with remaining parts taken from reference TRBV5-1 and TRBJ1-1, reads KAGVTQTPRYLIKTRGQQVTLSCSPISGHRSVSWYQQTPGQGLQFLFEYFSETQRNKGNFPGRFSGRQFSNSRSEMNVSTLELGDSALYLCASSLLGGNTEAFFGQGTRLTVV.

This clone was observed a few times. The chain has TRBV27 and TRBJ1-5; TRBD1 is a possible D gene (5 bases). Germline-derived CDR1 and CDR2 are MNHEY and SMNVEV (reference sequence). V lost 2 bases and J lost 7, with 12 bases in between. The CDR3 extends over 14 amino acids. The CDR3 loop reads CASSLGQAGQPQHF. DNA for the CDR3: TGTGCCAGCAGTTTAGGGCAAGCAGGGCAGCCCCAGCATTTT.

This clone was counted between two and nine times. CDR3 nucleotide sequence: TGTGCCAGCAGGGCGGGACTAGCGGAGACCTACGAGCAGTACTTC. It encodes CASRAGLAETYEQYF. V usage is TRBV6-5 and J usage is TRBJ2-7; 11 bases are a match to TRBD2. V lost 6 bases, J lost 2 bases, and 6 bases stayed unmatched. The CDR3 consists of 15 residues. Germline V gene lookup returns CDR1 MNHEY and CDR2 SVGAGI.

This chain links TRBV2 with TRBJ2-1, with 7 bases identical to TRBD1. The J segment lost 3 bases and the V segment lost 11 bases, leaving 7 bases of the junction unmatched. In germline, CDR1 is SNHLY, CDR2 FYNNEI. The CDR3 runs 13 residues. CDR3 DNA sequence: TGTGCCGGGGGTGGGGACAGCTACAATGAGCAGTTCTTC. Translating it yields CAGGGDSYNEQFF.

J is TRBJ2-3 and V is TRBV7-2; D not certain. Germline assignment: CDR1 SGHTA and CDR2 FQGNSA. This CDR3 comprises 12 residues. V was cut by 3 bases and J by 5 bases, with 6 bases left in between. DNA for the CDR3: TGTGCCAGCAGCTTGACGGGAGATACGCAGTATTTT. Protein sequence: CASSLTGDTQYF.

This clone has a single count. The rearrangement joins TRBV6-5 to TRBJ2-1, with 11 positions matching TRBD2. CDR1 MNHEY and CDR2 SVGAGI come from the germline V gene. This CDR3 has 16 residues. Trimming took 4 bases from V and 5 from J; bases not matched to a gene: 7. The chain's CDR3 is CASSFSGGAAHNEQFF. The DNA of the CDR3 is TGTGCCAGCAGTTTTAGCGGGGGGGCAGCCCACAATGAGCAGTTCTTC.

The table lists this clone with a count of one. The chain joins TRBV7-9 to TRBJ1-5; TRBD1 is a possible D gene (6 bases). Germline CDR1 is SEHNR and CDR2 is FQNEAQ (reference sequence). This CDR3 contains 12 residues. V lost 6 bases, J lost 8 bases, and 11 bases lay in between. DNA for the CDR3: TGTGCCAGCAGTTTGGGGGCGGAGCCCCAGCATTTT. Protein product: CASSLGAEPQHF. Together with reference TRBV7-9 and TRBJ1-5, the CDR3 gives the full variable domain: DTGVSQNPRHKITKRGQNVTFRCDPISEHNRLYWYRQTLGQGPEFLTYFQNEAQLEKSRLLSDRFSAERPKGSFSTLEIQRTEQGDSAMYLCASSLGAEPQHFGDGTRLSIL.

V is TRBV19 and J is TRBJ1-1, with 8 bases that match TRBD1. The CDR3 has 11 amino acids. Germline CDR1 reads LNHDA; CDR2 reads SQIVND (reference sequence). Trimming cost V 9 bases and J 6 bases; bases outside gene matches: 3. CDR3: CASRTGSEAFF. CDR3 sequence (DNA): TGTGCCAGCCGGACAGGGTCTGAAGCTTTCTTT. The full variable domain, with the rest looked up from reference TRBV19 and TRBJ1-1, is DGGITQSPKYLFRKEGQNVTLSCEQNLNHDAMYWYRQDPGQGLRLIYYSQIVNDFQKGDIAEGYSVSREKKESFPLTVTSAQKNPTAFYLCASRTGSEAFFGQGTRLTVV.

The chain has TRBV5-5 and TRBJ1-5; D call uncertain. The CDR3 totals 13 residues. V was cut by 1 base and J by 1 base, with 3 bases left in between. Germline CDR1 and CDR2: SGHKS and YYEKEE (reference sequence). CDR3 residues: CASSLISNQPQHF. The CDR3 region has the DNA TGTGCCAGCAGCTTGATAAGCAATCAGCCCCAGCATTTT.

This clone appeared once. The rearrangement joins TRBV19 to TRBJ2-7; the match to TRBD1 covers 9 bases. Germline trimming cut 7 bases from V and 2 bases from J; bases unmatched to any gene: 6. The CDR3 is 14 residues long. The germline gives CDR1 LNHDA, CDR2 SQIVND (reference sequence). The chain's CDR3 is CASKRGQGPYEQYF. The CDR3 DNA follows: TGTGCCAGTAAAAGGGGACAGGGCCCCTACGAGCAGTACTTC.

Concerning this clone itself: Other DNA sequences of this sample code for an identical CDR3. The rearrangement uses TRBV5-4 and TRBJ1-3; 8 bases agree with TRBD1. CDR1 SGHNT and CDR2 YYREEE come from the germline V gene (reference sequence). V dropped 4 bases and J dropped 3; count of bases not matched to a gene: 3. CDR3 length: 14 residues. For the CDR3, the DNA is TGTGCCAGCAGCGTGGACAGGGTTGGAAACACCATATATTTT. Translation: CASSVDRVGNTIYF.

The chain employs TRBV6-5 and TRBJ2-7; 13 nucleotides agree with TRBD2. The CDR3 is 15 amino acids. Germline V gene data show CDR1 as MNHEY and CDR2 as SVGAGI. Unmatched junction bases numbered 3, after V lost 5 bases and J lost 2 bases. CDR3 DNA sequence: TGTGCCAGCAGTCCGACTAGCGGGGGGACCTACGAGCAGTACTTC. Protein product: CASSPTSGGTYEQYF.

The rearrangement joins TRBV27 to TRBJ1-2, with D tentatively TRBD1 (6 bases). Deletions cut 3 bases from V and 8 bases from J, with 22 bases between. Germline V CDR1 and CDR2: MNHEY, SMNVEV (reference sequence). The CDR3 consists of 16 residues. The CDR3, as DNA: TGTGCCAGCAGTTTCGGGACAAAAGGGGCCGCACGCGGCTACACCTTC. Protein: CASSFGTKGAARGYTF.

V and J are TRBV3-1 (or the pseudogene TRBV3-2) and TRBJ1-1, with 7 bases identical to TRBD1. The V gene's germline CDR1 is LGHDT and CDR2 YNNKEL (reference sequence). The CDR3 has 15 residues. The junction had 6 bases not matched to a gene; V was cut back by 4 bases and J by 1 base. For the CDR3, the DNA is TGTGCCAGCAGCCGACAGGGACAGCCGAACACTGAAGCTTTCTTT. It is translated as CASSRQGQPNTEAFF.

This chain connects TRBV9 to TRBJ1-6; 12 nucleotides agree with TRBD1. This CDR3 has 16 residues. Germline V gene sequence: CDR1 SGDLS, CDR2 YYNGEE. V trimming: 0 bases; J trimming: 10 bases; junction bases outside the gene matches: 5. CDR3 protein: CASSVGSGTGGSPLHF. CDR3 DNA sequence: TGTGCCAGCAGCGTAGGGTCAGGGACAGGGGGCTCACCCCTCCACTTT.

The sample holds a few counts of this clone. The V and J genes are TRBV19 and TRBJ2-1; 8 nucleotides agree with TRBD2. V shed 6 bases, J shed 4 bases, and the junction held 5 bases outside the gene matches. The CDR3 spans 14 residues. Germline CDR1 and CDR2: LNHDA and SQIVND (reference sequence). The CDR3 loop reads CASRSSGSYNEQFF. DNA for the CDR3: TGTGCCAGTAGATCGAGCGGGAGTTACAATGAGCAGTTCTTC.

The chain recombines TRBV15 with TRBJ2-3; D unresolved. Trimming shortened V by 0 bases and J by 4 bases, and 5 bases separated the two germline ends. Germline V CDR1 and CDR2: LNHNV, YYDKDF (reference sequence). This CDR3 spans 13 amino acids. In DNA, the CDR3 is TGTGCCACCAGCAGAGACTTATCAGATACGCAGTATTTT. Residues: CATSRDLSDTQYF.

J is TRBJ2-1 and V is TRBV11-2, with 7 bases lining up with TRBD2. This CDR3 is built from 13 residues. V shed 5 bases, J shed 8 bases, and the junction held 6 bases outside the gene matches. Per germline, CDR1 SGHAT and CDR2 FQNNGV. CDR3 sequence reads: CASSRTSFYEQFF. The CDR3 DNA reads as TGTGCCAGCAGCAGGACTAGTTTCTATGAGCAGTTCTTC.

This rearrangement joins TRBV6-5 to TRBJ1-2, with D unclear. CDR3 length: 14 residues. V lost 8 bases to trimming and J lost 3 bases, with 16 bases between them. Per germline, CDR1 MNHEY and CDR2 SVGAGI. CDR3 DNA sequence: TGTGCCAGCTCCCGCTCAATGAGGGACTATGGCTACACCTTC. The encoded protein is CASSRSMRDYGYTF.

V is TRBV9 and J is TRBJ2-2, with D maybe TRBD2 (6 bases). The germline V gene has CDR1 SGDLS and CDR2 YYNGEE. V was trimmed by 4 bases and J by 5 bases, leaving 15 bases between them. The CDR3 contains 15 residues. In nucleotides, the CDR3 is TGTGCCAGCAGCCCTTTAGGGAGCGGGACCGGGGAGCTGTTTTTT. Translation: CASSPLGSGTGELFF.

The chain links TRBV5-4 to TRBJ2-3, with D possibly TRBD2 on 5 matching bases. The CDR3 runs to 14 residues. Germline CDR1 is SGHNT and CDR2 is YYREEE (reference sequence). Between the trimmed V and J ends, which lost 0 bases and 4 bases, there was a span of 9 bases. CDR3 nucleotide sequence: TGTGCCAGCAGCTTGGACTGGACTGCAGATACGCAGTATTTT. Residues: CASSLDWTADTQYF.

This clone occurred once. This rearrangement joins TRBV7-9 to TRBJ1-3; D unclear. Trimming took off 4 bases at V and 3 bases at J, with 13 bases between the two ends. Germline V gene lookup returns CDR1 SEHNR and CDR2 FQNEAQ (reference sequence). CDR3 length: 15 amino acids. CDR3 nucleotide sequence: TGTGCCAGCAGCTCCAACGGAGCCGGTGGAAACACCATATATTTT. Amino acids: CASSSNGAGGNTIYF.

The chain joins TRBV19 to TRBJ2-7; 8 nucleotides agree with TRBD1. Germline V gene lookup returns CDR1 LNHDA and CDR2 SQIVND (reference sequence). The CDR3 is made up of 15 amino acids. V was clipped by 2 bases and J by 3 bases; unmatched bases: 6. The CDR3 region has the DNA TGTGCCAGTAGTATACTGGGACAGGCTGGCTACGAGCAGTACTTC. Encoded protein: CASSILGQAGYEQYF.

A note on this clone: Different DNA sequences within this sample yield the same CDR3. The V and J genes are TRBV5-6 and TRBJ1-2; D remains ambiguous. V was pared by 1 base and J by 2 bases, with 6 bases between. Looked up from germline, CDR1 is SGHDT and CDR2 is YYEEEE. This CDR3 has 13 amino acids. The CDR3 DNA reads TGTGCCAGCAGCTTGTCCGGGAACTATGGCTACACCTTC. Its translation is CASSLSGNYGYTF.

The chain recombines TRBV19 with TRBJ2-5, with 8 bases that match TRBD1. Germline loops: CDR1 LNHDA, CDR2 SQIVND (reference sequence). V lost 5 bases, J lost 4 bases, and 12 bases stayed unmatched. This CDR3 region has 16 residues. This CDR3 is CASSVAGGAGLETQYF. The CDR3, as DNA: TGTGCCAGTAGTGTCGCAGGGGGCGCGGGTTTAGAGACCCAGTACTTC.

This clone was found once. The rearrangement joins TRBV30 to TRBJ1-1, with 9 positions matching TRBD1. Germline V gene lookup returns CDR1 GTSNPN and CDR2 SVGIG (reference sequence). V lost 1 base to trimming and J lost 7 bases; unmatched junction nucleotides: 4. There are 13 residues in the CDR3. CDR3 nucleotide sequence: TGTGCCTGGAGTGGGGACAGGGACTTTGAAGCTTTCTTT. Its translation: CAWSGDRDFEAFF.

The chain carries TRBV15 and TRBJ2-1, with 13 bases that match TRBD2. The CDR3 extends over 17 amino acids. Losses at the gene ends were 8 bases for V and 3 bases for J; bases not matched to a gene: 10. Germline V lookup: CDR1 LNHNV, CDR2 YYDKDF (reference sequence). The CDR3 region has the DNA TGTGCCACCGGACCTCCGGGACTAGCGGGACTCTACAATGAGCAGTTCTTC. This sequence encodes CATGPPGLAGLYNEQFF.

This rearrangement joins TRBV4-1 to TRBJ2-7; 8 bases align to TRBD2. CDR1 is MGHRA and CDR2 is YSYEKL in the germline V gene. This CDR3 has 17 amino acids. V shed 0 bases and J 5 bases; nucleotides not matched to a gene: 12. The CDR3 DNA is TGCGCCAGCAGCCAAGATGGGAGAGCGGGAGTAGTCAACGAGCAGTACTTC. Amino acid sequence: CASSQDGRAGVVNEQYF.